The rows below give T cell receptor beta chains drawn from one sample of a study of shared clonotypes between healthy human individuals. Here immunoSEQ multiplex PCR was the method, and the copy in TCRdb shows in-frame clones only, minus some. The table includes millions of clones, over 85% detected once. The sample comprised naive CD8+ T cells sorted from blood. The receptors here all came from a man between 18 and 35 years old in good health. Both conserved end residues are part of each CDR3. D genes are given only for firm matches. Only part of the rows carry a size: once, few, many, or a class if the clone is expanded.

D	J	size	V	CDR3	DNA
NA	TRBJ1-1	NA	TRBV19	CASSMMGGNTEAFF	TGTGCCAGTAGTATGATGGGGGGCAACACTGAAGCTTTCTTT
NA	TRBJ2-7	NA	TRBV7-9	CASSHSGVYEQYF	TGTGCCAGCAGCCACTCCGGGGTCTACGAGCAGTACTTC
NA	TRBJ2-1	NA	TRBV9	CASRSPGQDNEQFF	TGTGCCAGCAGAAGCCCTGGCCAAGACAATGAGCAGTTCTTC
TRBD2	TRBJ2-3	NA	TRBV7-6	CASSSLAGGTDTQYF	TGTGCCAGCAGCTCGCTAGCGGGGGGCACAGATACGCAGTATTTT
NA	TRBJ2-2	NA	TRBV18	CASSPRDGRTGELFF	TGTGCCAGCTCACCACGGGACGGGAGAACCGGGGAGCTGTTTTTT
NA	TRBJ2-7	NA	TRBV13	CASSLGAGYEQYF	TGTGCCAGCAGCTTAGGGGCCGGGTACGAGCAGTACTTC
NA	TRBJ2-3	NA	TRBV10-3	CAISYDRTDTQYF	TGTGCCATCAGTTACGACAGAACAGATACGCAGTATTTT
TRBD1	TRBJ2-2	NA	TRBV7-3	CASGDGTVNTGELFF	TGTGCCAGCGGCGACGGGACAGTTAACACCGGGGAGCTGTTTTTT
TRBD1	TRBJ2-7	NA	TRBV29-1	CSVEGTGDLSYEQYF	TGCAGCGTTGAGGGGACAGGGGATTTATCCTACGAGCAGTACTTC
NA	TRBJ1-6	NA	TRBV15	CATGSGYNSPLHF	TGTGCCACCGGGTCAGGGTATAATTCACCCCTCCACTTT
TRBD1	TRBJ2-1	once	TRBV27	CASRKIGTGDNEQFF	TGTGCCAGCAGGAAGATCGGGACAGGGGACAATGAGCAGTTCTTC
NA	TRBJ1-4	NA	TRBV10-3	CAIREGGNEKLFF	TGTGCCATCAGGGAGGGGGGTAATGAAAAACTGTTTTTT
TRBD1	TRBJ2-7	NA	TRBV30	CAWSEGALPGGEQYF	TGTGCCTGGAGTGAGGGGGCCCTCCCAGGGGGCGAGCAGTACTTC
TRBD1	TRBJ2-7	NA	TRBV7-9	CASSLTPAGGGYEQYF	TGTGCCAGCAGCTTAACCCCGGCAGGGGGCGGATACGAGCAGTACTTC
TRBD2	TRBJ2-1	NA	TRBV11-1	CASSSGEGEQFF	TGTGCCAGCAGCTCGGGGGAGGGTGAGCAGTTCTTC